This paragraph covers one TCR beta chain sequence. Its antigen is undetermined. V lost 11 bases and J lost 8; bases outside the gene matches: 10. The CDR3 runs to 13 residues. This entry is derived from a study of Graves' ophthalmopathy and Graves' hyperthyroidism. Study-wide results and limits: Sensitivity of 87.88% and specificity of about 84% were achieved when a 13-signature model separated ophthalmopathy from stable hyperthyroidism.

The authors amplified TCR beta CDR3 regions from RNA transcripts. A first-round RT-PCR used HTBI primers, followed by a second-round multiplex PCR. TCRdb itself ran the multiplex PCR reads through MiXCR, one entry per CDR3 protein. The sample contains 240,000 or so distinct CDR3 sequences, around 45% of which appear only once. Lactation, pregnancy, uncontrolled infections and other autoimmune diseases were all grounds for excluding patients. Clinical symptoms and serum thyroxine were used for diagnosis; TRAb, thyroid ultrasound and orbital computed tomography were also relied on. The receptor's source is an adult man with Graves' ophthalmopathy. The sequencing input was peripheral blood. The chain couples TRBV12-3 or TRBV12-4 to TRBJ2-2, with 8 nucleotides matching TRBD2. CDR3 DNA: TGTGCCGGCCGACGGGGGGGGTCGGGGGAGCTGTTTTTT. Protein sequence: CAGRRGGSGELFF.